This T cell receptor (beta chain) comes out of a study of PD-L1 blockade in urothelial cancer (dated by TCRdb to 2016 to 2017). In the study overall: All patients started therapy around 2014 and received atezolizumab 1,200 mg intravenously every 3 weeks. Blood samples gave median yields of approximately 130,000 T cells and 65,000 to 85,000 unique TCRs, along with a median clonality of around 0.08. Pretreatment blood TCR-seq was available for twenty-nine patients, at least one posttreatment blood collection was obtained for 24 patients, and tumor TCR-seq was available for 24 patients. Blood samples were analyzed at 3 weeks after treatment start (second dose) and at 6 weeks after treatment start. Durable clinical benefit was achieved by nine patients but not by the remaining 20. Pretreatment tumor samples, along with matched peripheral blood collected serially before and after atezolizumab treatment, underwent TCR sequencing. Durable clinical benefit was defined as a progression-free survival longer than 6 months, and TCR features were additionally tested against progression-free survival and overall survival. Twenty-five of 29 patients were males with bladder-origin urothelial cancer, and about 65% of the roughly 30 reported a prior smoking history. Whole exome sequencing and RNA sequencing of pretreatment tumors were performed alongside TCR sequencing in the same patients. The study, an exploratory multi-omic analysis, examined somatic, immune and clinical correlates of response to PD-L1 blockade with atezolizumab in urothelial cancer. Patients had an ECOG performance status of 0 or 1 and had received between 0 and 3 prior chemotherapy regimens.

Synthetic TCR analog templates were spiked into each PCR to estimate absolute template abundance from read counts. The immunoSEQ assay used bias-controlled V and J gene primers to amplify TCRbeta CDR3 regions from genomic DNA. Sequencing of rearranged TCRbeta segments was performed at approximately 20X coverage. Processing in the source paper ran as follows. Clustering was used to correct sequencing errors, and CDR3s were annotated against IMGT to assign V, D and J genes. Downstream analyses used only productive TCRbeta rearrangements, leaving out any out-of-frame or stop-codon sequences. Clonality was computed as one minus Shannon entropy normalized by the log of the number of unique productive sequences. Clones differing between time points or between blood and tumor were identified using Fisher's exact test with Benjamini-Hochberg correction, with an adjusted p below 0.01 applied as the threshold. The source is immuneACCESS, and TCRdb retained only in-frame sequences with V and J called. Part of the clones is not carried over; for the studies checked, unresolved V genes explain less than half of this, and the remainder is unexplained. Clonal size and the V and J genes are those of that table, whereas D and trimming came from the DNA. The sample data list some 76,000 clones, and 85% to 90% of these were observed just once. Less than 4% of the sample rests with the top ten.

The CDR3, from cysteine to phenylalanine, totals 13 residues. CDR3 DNA is the only sequence kept; it has 39 bases, read in frame from the first base. Unmatched junction bases come to 5, with V trimmed by 6 bases and J by 6 bases. Sequences SNHLY (CDR1) and FYNNEI (CDR2) are obtained from the germline V gene. The cohort comprised 29 patients with locally advanced or metastatic urothelial carcinoma treated at Memorial Sloan Kettering on a trial protocol. Peripheral blood mononuclear cells were collected pretreatment and during treatment, with between 1 and 8 total time points obtained per patient. The Qiagen DNeasy Blood extraction kit was used to purify genomic DNA from total PBMCs and tumor samples. PBMCs were collected pretreatment and during treatment, and were isolated and stored as previously described. This clone has a handful of counts. Its cognate antigen has yet to be identified. Base quality data are lacking; no much larger clone is found one base away.

Summary of the overall study and its limitations: Among patients with durable benefit, tumor-associated TCR clones showed greater expansion in peripheral blood 3 weeks after treatment started (n of about 21, p = 0.022). A pretreatment peripheral blood TCR clonality below the median was linked to improved progression-free and overall survival. Because of the small sample size (n ≈ 29) and the many exploratory analyses performed, the results are intended to be regarded as hypothesis-generating.

Here the sequenced sample was PBMCs, taken around atezolizumab (anti-PD-L1) treatment. The rearrangement joined TRBV2 to TRBJ1-5, and TRBD1 aligns with 7 junction nucleotides. The sequence was collected from a man aged 55 to 70 with urothelial cancer. The DNA reads as follows: TGTGCCAGCAGGGGGGACAGTAGTCAGCCCCAGCATTTT. This translates into CASRGDSSQPQHF. With the portions outside the CDR3 filled from the reference TRBV2 and TRBJ1-5 genes, the complete variable region becomes EPEVTQTPSHQVTQMGQEVILRCVPISNHLYFYWYRQILGQKVEFLVSFYNNEISEKSEIFDDQFSVERPDGSNFTLKIRSTKLEDSAMYFCASRGDSSQPQHFGDGTRLSIL.